A selection of T cell receptor beta chains follows, all from one sample in a study of T cell responses to AZD1222 COVID-19 vaccine. The protocol was immunoSEQ multiplex PCR, while the TCRdb copy is restricted to in-frame clones and leaves out a portion. Of 120,000 or so clones listed, roughly nine tenths were seen once; the top ten hold roughly a quarter. This sample comprised peripheral blood, obtained on day 0 of AZD1222 vaccination. These receptors were taken from an adult in good health. Each CDR3 is given with its conserved first and last residue. Fields, in order: V gene, J gene, clone size, D gene, CDR3 protein, CDR3 DNA. The D gene is left open where the match is weak. Clone size is stated in some rows and not others, as once, few, many or a class when expanded.

v_gene: TRBV7-2
j_gene: TRBJ2-5
abundance: -
d_gene: -
CDR3aa: CARLFKTQYF
CDR3nt: TGTGCCAGACTGTTCAAGACCCAGTACTTC

v_gene: TRBV9
j_gene: TRBJ2-3
abundance: few
d_gene: -
CDR3aa: CASSTRPGPITDTQYF
CDR3nt: TGTGCCAGCAGCACCCGACCCGGCCCCATCACAGATACGCAGTATTTT

v_gene: TRBV18
j_gene: TRBJ2-1
abundance: -
d_gene: TRBD2
CDR3aa: CASSPLAGGDEQFF
CDR3nt: TGTGCCAGCTCACCGCTAGCGGGAGGTGATGAGCAGTTCTTC

v_gene: TRBV2
j_gene: TRBJ1-1
abundance: -
d_gene: -
CDR3aa: CASSEATEAFF
CDR3nt: TGTGCCAGCAGTGAAGCAACTGAAGCTTTCTTT

v_gene: TRBV6-5
j_gene: TRBJ2-1
abundance: -
d_gene: TRBD2
CDR3aa: CASSPTASGAEQFF
CDR3nt: TGTGCCAGCAGTCCCACGGCTAGCGGGGCTGAGCAGTTCTTC

v_gene: TRBV28
j_gene: TRBJ1-2
abundance: -
d_gene: -
CDR3aa: CASSLDGRRKYTF
CDR3nt: TGTGCCAGCAGTTTAGACGGGCGCAGGAAGTACACCTTC

v_gene: TRBV7-9
j_gene: TRBJ1-2
abundance: -
d_gene: -
CDR3aa: CASSLAGSEGYGYTF
CDR3nt: TGTGCCAGCAGCTTAGCAGGGTCCGAAGGGTATGGCTACACCTTC

v_gene: TRBV12-3/TRBV12-4
j_gene: TRBJ1-1
abundance: -
d_gene: -
CDR3aa: CASSLMGGTEAFF
CDR3nt: TGTGCCAGCAGTTTGATGGGGGGCACTGAAGCTTTCTTT

v_gene: TRBV11-2
j_gene: TRBJ1-5
abundance: -
d_gene: TRBD1
CDR3aa: CASSRDSHPGQPQHF
CDR3nt: TGTGCCAGCAGCCGGGACAGCCACCCCGGTCAGCCCCAGCATTTT

v_gene: TRBV6-5
j_gene: TRBJ1-1
abundance: once
d_gene: -
CDR3aa: CASSYSGWSTEAFF
CDR3nt: TGTGCCAGCAGTTACTCAGGGTGGAGCACTGAAGCTTTCTTT

v_gene: TRBV19
j_gene: TRBJ1-1
abundance: -
d_gene: -
CDR3aa: CASSNTRDNREAFF
CDR3nt: TGTGCCAGTAGTAATACCCGGGACAATCGTGAAGCTTTCTTT

v_gene: TRBV2
j_gene: TRBJ1-6
abundance: few
d_gene: -
CDR3aa: CASNQHSSYNSPLHF
CDR3nt: TGTGCCAGCAACCAACACAGCTCCTATAATTCACCCCTCCACTTT

v_gene: TRBV18
j_gene: TRBJ2-7
abundance: -
d_gene: -
CDR3aa: CASSPQDVAQIYEQYF
CDR3nt: TGTGCCAGCTCACCCCAAGATGTGGCACAAATCTACGAGCAGTACTTC

v_gene: TRBV6-5
j_gene: TRBJ1-3
abundance: -
d_gene: -
CDR3aa: CASSYRHSSGNTIYF
CDR3nt: TGTGCCAGCAGTTATCGGCACAGCTCTGGAAACACCATATATTTT

v_gene: TRBV6-5
j_gene: TRBJ1-1
abundance: -
d_gene: -
CDR3aa: CASHQQGNTEAFF
CDR3nt: TGTGCCAGCCACCAACAGGGGAACACTGAAGCTTTCTTT

v_gene: TRBV27
j_gene: TRBJ2-7
abundance: -
d_gene: TRBD2
CDR3aa: CASSSTSGSYEQYF
CDR3nt: TGTGCCAGCAGTTCGACTAGCGGGAGCTACGAGCAGTACTTC

v_gene: TRBV10-3
j_gene: TRBJ2-3
abundance: -
d_gene: -
CDR3aa: CAIREPSVDTQYF
CDR3nt: TGTGCCATCAGGGAGCCAAGCGTGGATACGCAGTATTTT

v_gene: TRBV27
j_gene: TRBJ1-2
abundance: once
d_gene: -
CDR3aa: CASSPLPGAQPYGYTF
CDR3nt: TGTGCCAGCAGTCCTCTCCCAGGGGCCCAGCCCTATGGCTACACCTTC

v_gene: TRBV7-9
j_gene: TRBJ2-7
abundance: -
d_gene: TRBD1
CDR3aa: CASSTDRGFEQYF
CDR3nt: TGTGCCAGCAGCACGGACAGGGGCTTCGAGCAGTACTTC

v_gene: TRBV7-9
j_gene: TRBJ1-3
abundance: once
d_gene: TRBD1
CDR3aa: CASSFRDREGNTIYF
CDR3nt: TGTGCCAGCAGCTTCCGGGACAGGGAGGGAAACACCATATATTTT

v_gene: TRBV27
j_gene: TRBJ1-1
abundance: -
d_gene: -
CDR3aa: CASSAGLAAEAFF
CDR3nt: TGTGCCAGCAGTGCCGGACTAGCTGCTGAAGCTTTCTTT

v_gene: TRBV7-2
j_gene: TRBJ2-7
abundance: -
d_gene: -
CDR3aa: CASSLQGYEQYF
CDR3nt: TGTGCCAGCAGCCTACAGGGCTACGAGCAGTACTTC

v_gene: TRBV11-1
j_gene: TRBJ2-7
abundance: -
d_gene: -
CDR3aa: CASSPGQLYEQYF
CDR3nt: TGTGCCAGCAGCCCCGGACAACTCTACGAGCAGTACTTC

v_gene: TRBV11-1
j_gene: TRBJ1-2
abundance: -
d_gene: TRBD1
CDR3aa: CASSQTGGGYGYTF
CDR3nt: TGTGCCAGCAGTCAAACAGGGGGCGGCTATGGCTACACCTTC

v_gene: TRBV18
j_gene: TRBJ2-4
abundance: -
d_gene: -
CDR3aa: CASSPDSLNIQYF
CDR3nt: TGTGCCAGCTCACCAGACAGCCTAAACATTCAGTACTTC

v_gene: TRBV4-1
j_gene: TRBJ2-3
abundance: -
d_gene: TRBD1
CDR3aa: CASSPGTGGSGTDTQYF
CDR3nt: TGCGCCAGCAGCCCCGGGACAGGGGGCTCTGGCACAGATACGCAGTATTTT

v_gene: TRBV12-3/TRBV12-4
j_gene: TRBJ2-3
abundance: -
d_gene: -
CDR3aa: CASSLSRDTQYF
CDR3nt: TGTGCCAGCAGTTTATCCCGAGATACGCAGTATTTT

v_gene: TRBV18
j_gene: TRBJ2-2
abundance: -
d_gene: -
CDR3aa: CASTPDDPAANTGELFF
CDR3nt: TGTGCCAGCACTCCAGACGACCCTGCCGCGAACACCGGGGAGCTGTTTTTT

v_gene: TRBV5-1
j_gene: TRBJ1-2
abundance: -
d_gene: TRBD1
CDR3aa: CASSLEGQFYGYTF
CDR3nt: TGCGCCAGCAGCTTGGAGGGACAGTTCTATGGCTACACCTTC

v_gene: TRBV7-3
j_gene: TRBJ1-2
abundance: -
d_gene: -
CDR3aa: CASSPGGFYGYTF
CDR3nt: TGTGCCAGCAGCCCCGGGGGATTCTATGGCTACACCTTC

v_gene: TRBV6-5
j_gene: TRBJ1-6
abundance: few
d_gene: -
CDR3aa: CASSPPDSPLHF
CDR3nt: TGTGCCAGCAGTCCACCCGATTCACCCCTCCACTTT

v_gene: TRBV7-3
j_gene: TRBJ1-5
abundance: -
d_gene: -
CDR3aa: CASSQRPQHF
CDR3nt: TGTGCCAGCAGCCAAAGGCCCCAGCATTTT

v_gene: TRBV5-6
j_gene: TRBJ2-2
abundance: -
d_gene: TRBD1
CDR3aa: CASSRQGPQGTGELFF
CDR3nt: TGTGCCAGCAGCCGACAGGGGCCCCAGGGCACCGGGGAGCTGTTTTTT

v_gene: TRBV7-8
j_gene: TRBJ2-7
abundance: -
d_gene: TRBD2
CDR3aa: CASSLSKAGGSYEQYF
CDR3nt: TGTGCCAGCAGCTTATCGAAAGCGGGGGGGTCCTACGAGCAGTACTTC

v_gene: TRBV5-4
j_gene: TRBJ2-7
abundance: -
d_gene: -
CDR3aa: CASSSAGGQSYEQYF
CDR3nt: TGTGCCAGCAGTTCGGCGGGTGGGCAGTCCTACGAGCAGTACTTC

v_gene: TRBV19
j_gene: TRBJ1-2
abundance: -
d_gene: TRBD1
CDR3aa: CASRNDRVHGYTF
CDR3nt: TGTGCCAGTAGAAACGACAGGGTCCATGGCTACACCTTC

v_gene: TRBV5-1
j_gene: TRBJ2-7
abundance: few
d_gene: TRBD1
CDR3aa: CASSSQGYEQYF
CDR3nt: TGCGCCAGCAGCTCACAGGGGTACGAGCAGTACTTC

v_gene: TRBV7-3
j_gene: TRBJ2-7
abundance: -
d_gene: -
CDR3aa: CASSLNQGYLYEQYF
CDR3nt: TGTGCCAGCAGCTTAAATCAGGGATACCTCTACGAGCAGTACTTC

v_gene: TRBV7-3
j_gene: TRBJ2-3
abundance: -
d_gene: -
CDR3aa: CASSLGGDRDQYF
CDR3nt: TGTGCCAGCAGCTTAGGGGGCGATCGGGACCAGTATTTT

v_gene: TRBV3-1/TRBV3-2
j_gene: TRBJ1-2
abundance: -
d_gene: -
CDR3aa: CASSPGGAKGYGYTF
CDR3nt: TGTGCCAGCAGCCCGGGGGGGGCGAAGGGATATGGCTACACCTTC

v_gene: TRBV15
j_gene: TRBJ1-2
abundance: -
d_gene: TRBD1
CDR3aa: CATSRGQGPYGYTF
CDR3nt: TGTGCCACCAGCAGAGGACAGGGCCCCTATGGCTACACCTTC

v_gene: TRBV7-2
j_gene: TRBJ2-5
abundance: -
d_gene: TRBD2
CDR3aa: CASSQISGRGGETQYF
CDR3nt: TGTGCCAGCAGCCAAATCAGCGGGAGAGGAGGGGAGACCCAGTACTTC

v_gene: TRBV6-2/TRBV6-3
j_gene: TRBJ1-1
abundance: -
d_gene: -
CDR3aa: CASSYPRQTGVGAEAFF
CDR3nt: TGTGCCAGCAGTTACCCCCGACAGACCGGGGTCGGAGCTGAAGCTTTCTTT

v_gene: TRBV18
j_gene: TRBJ2-7
abundance: -
d_gene: TRBD1
CDR3aa: CASSLGQGSSYEQYF
CDR3nt: TGTGCCAGCTCACTCGGACAGGGCTCTAGCTACGAGCAGTACTTC

v_gene: TRBV6-5
j_gene: TRBJ1-2
abundance: -
d_gene: -
CDR3aa: CASSYIQGSYGYTF
CDR3nt: TGTGCCAGCAGTTACATACAGGGCTCATATGGCTACACCTTC

v_gene: TRBV28
j_gene: TRBJ1-5
abundance: -
d_gene: -
CDR3aa: CASSSGIQPQHF
CDR3nt: TGTGCCAGCAGTTCAGGGATACAGCCCCAGCATTTT

v_gene: TRBV6-4
j_gene: TRBJ2-1
abundance: -
d_gene: TRBD2
CDR3aa: CASSVLGGGEYEQFF
CDR3nt: TGTGCCAGCAGTGTTCTGGGCGGGGGGGAGTATGAGCAGTTCTTC

v_gene: TRBV10-3
j_gene: TRBJ2-5
abundance: -
d_gene: -
CDR3aa: CAIRPGTGRTQYF
CDR3nt: TGTGCCATCAGACCCGGGACGGGAAGGACCCAGTACTTC

v_gene: TRBV29-1
j_gene: TRBJ1-6
abundance: -
d_gene: TRBD1
CDR3aa: CSVAGTGSSPLHF
CDR3nt: TGCAGCGTCGCCGGGACAGGGAGTTCACCCCTCCACTTT

v_gene: TRBV4-2
j_gene: TRBJ1-1
abundance: once
d_gene: -
CDR3aa: CASSHAGAPYTEAFF
CDR3nt: TGTGCCAGCAGCCATGCAGGGGCTCCGTACACTGAAGCTTTCTTT

v_gene: TRBV11-1
j_gene: TRBJ1-6
abundance: once
d_gene: -
CDR3aa: CASSPWASSPLHF
CDR3nt: TGTGCCAGCAGCCCTTGGGCGTCGTCACCCCTCCACTTT

v_gene: TRBV6-5
j_gene: TRBJ2-5
abundance: -
d_gene: TRBD1
CDR3aa: CASNSGQGVQETQYF
CDR3nt: TGTGCCAGCAACTCGGGACAGGGTGTCCAAGAGACCCAGTACTTC

v_gene: TRBV7-2
j_gene: TRBJ1-1
abundance: -
d_gene: -
CDR3aa: CASARRRDTEAFF
CDR3nt: TGTGCCAGCGCGCGGAGGAGGGACACTGAAGCTTTCTTT

v_gene: TRBV5-1
j_gene: TRBJ2-2
abundance: few
d_gene: TRBD1
CDR3aa: CASTLQGANTGELFF
CDR3nt: TGCGCCAGCACCCTGCAGGGGGCGAACACCGGGGAGCTGTTTTTT

v_gene: TRBV19
j_gene: TRBJ2-6
abundance: -
d_gene: TRBD1
CDR3aa: CASRWDRAYSGANVLTF
CDR3nt: TGTGCCAGTCGGTGGGACAGGGCGTACTCTGGGGCCAACGTCCTGACTTTC

v_gene: TRBV7-9
j_gene: TRBJ1-1
abundance: -
d_gene: -
CDR3aa: CASSLLGGVGMNTEAFF
CDR3nt: TGTGCCAGCAGCTTATTGGGTGGGGTGGGCATGAACACTGAAGCTTTCTTT

v_gene: TRBV6-5
j_gene: TRBJ2-7
abundance: -
d_gene: -
CDR3aa: CASRSTDDEQYF
CDR3nt: TGTGCCAGCAGATCCACAGATGACGAGCAGTACTTC

v_gene: TRBV18
j_gene: TRBJ1-1
abundance: once
d_gene: -
CDR3aa: CASSGGPDTEAFF
CDR3nt: TGTGCCAGCTCAGGGGGACCGGACACTGAAGCTTTCTTT

v_gene: TRBV5-1
j_gene: TRBJ1-2
abundance: -
d_gene: TRBD1
CDR3aa: CASSSRTGAGGYTF
CDR3nt: TGCGCCAGCAGCTCCAGGACAGGGGCGGGTGGCTACACCTTC